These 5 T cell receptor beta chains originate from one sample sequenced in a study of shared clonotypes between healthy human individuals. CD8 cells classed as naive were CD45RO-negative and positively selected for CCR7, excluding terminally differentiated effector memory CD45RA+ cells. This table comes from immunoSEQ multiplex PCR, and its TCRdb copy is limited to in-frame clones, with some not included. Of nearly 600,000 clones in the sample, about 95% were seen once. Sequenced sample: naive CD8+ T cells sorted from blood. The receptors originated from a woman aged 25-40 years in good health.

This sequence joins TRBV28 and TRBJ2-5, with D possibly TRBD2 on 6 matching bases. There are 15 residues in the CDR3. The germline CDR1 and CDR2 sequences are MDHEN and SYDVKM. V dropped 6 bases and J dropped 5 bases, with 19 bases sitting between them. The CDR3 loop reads CASSIRLELGETQYF. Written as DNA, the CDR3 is TGTGCCAGCAGCATCAGACTAGAGCTTGGGGAGACCCAGTACTTC.

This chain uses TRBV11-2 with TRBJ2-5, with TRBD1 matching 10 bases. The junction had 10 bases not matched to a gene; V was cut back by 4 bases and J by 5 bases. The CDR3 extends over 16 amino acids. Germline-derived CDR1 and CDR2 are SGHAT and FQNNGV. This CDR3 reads CASSSPGQGLRETQYF. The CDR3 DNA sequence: TGTGCCAGCAGCTCGCCGGGACAGGGGTTGCGTGAGACCCAGTACTTC.

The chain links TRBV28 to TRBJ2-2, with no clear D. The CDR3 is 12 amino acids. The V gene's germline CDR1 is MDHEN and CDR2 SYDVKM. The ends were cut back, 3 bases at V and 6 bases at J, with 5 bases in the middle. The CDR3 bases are TGTGCCAGCAGTTTTATGTCCGGGGAGCTGTTTTTT. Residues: CASSFMSGELFF. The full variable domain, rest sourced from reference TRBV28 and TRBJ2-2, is DVKVTQSSRYLVKRTGEKVFLECVQDMDHENMFWYRQDPGLGLRLIYFSYDVKMKEKGDIPEGYSVSREKKERFSLILESASTNQTSMYLCASSFMSGELFFGEGSRLTVL.

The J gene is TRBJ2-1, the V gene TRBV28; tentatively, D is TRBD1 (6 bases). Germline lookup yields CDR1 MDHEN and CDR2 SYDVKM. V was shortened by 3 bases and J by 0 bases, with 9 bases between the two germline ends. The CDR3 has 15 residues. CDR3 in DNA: TGTGCCAGCAGTTTCCGGACAGTCTCCTACAATGAGCAGTTCTTC. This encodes CASSFRTVSYNEQFF. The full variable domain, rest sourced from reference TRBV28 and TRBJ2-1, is DVKVTQSSRYLVKRTGEKVFLECVQDMDHENMFWYRQDPGLGLRLIYFSYDVKMKEKGDIPEGYSVSREKKERFSLILESASTNQTSMYLCASSFRTVSYNEQFFGPGTRLTVL.

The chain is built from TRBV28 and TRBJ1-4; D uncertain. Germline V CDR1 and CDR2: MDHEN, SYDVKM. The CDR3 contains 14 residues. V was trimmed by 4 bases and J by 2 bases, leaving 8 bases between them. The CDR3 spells CASSYTLTNEKLFF. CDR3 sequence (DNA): TGTGCCAGCAGTTACACCCTGACTAATGAAAAACTGTTTTTT.